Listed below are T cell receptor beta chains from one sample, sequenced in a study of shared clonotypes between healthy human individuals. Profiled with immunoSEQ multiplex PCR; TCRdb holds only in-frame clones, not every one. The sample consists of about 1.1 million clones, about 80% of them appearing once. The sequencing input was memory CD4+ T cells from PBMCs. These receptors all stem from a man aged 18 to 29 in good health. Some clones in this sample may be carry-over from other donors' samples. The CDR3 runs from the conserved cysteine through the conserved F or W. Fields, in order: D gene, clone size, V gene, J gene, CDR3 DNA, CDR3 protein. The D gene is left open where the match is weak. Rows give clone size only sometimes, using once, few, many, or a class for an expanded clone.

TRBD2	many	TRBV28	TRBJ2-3	TGTGCCAGCAGTCTCGGGAGGCGGGGCCCTAGCACAGATACGCAGTATTTT	CASSLGRRGPSTDTQYF
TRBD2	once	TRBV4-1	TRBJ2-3	TGCGCCAGCACTCGCGGGAGAAGCACAGATACGCAGTATTTT	CASTRGRSTDTQYF
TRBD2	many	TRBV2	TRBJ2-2	TGTGCCAGCAGTGGGAGCGGGAGGTCGATGACCGGGGAGCTGTTTTTT	CASSGSGRSMTGELFF
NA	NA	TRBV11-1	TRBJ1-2	TGTGCCAGCAGCTTAGGCAGGGGATACTATGGCTACACCTTC	CASSLGRGYYGYTF
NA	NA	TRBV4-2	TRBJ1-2	TGTGCCAGCAGCCAAGGGGCCGATGGCTACACCTTC	CASSQGADGYTF
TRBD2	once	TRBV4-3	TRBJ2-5	TGCGCCAGCAGCCAGGGGACTAGCGGGAGCGTGGAGACCCAGTACTTC	CASSQGTSGSVETQYF
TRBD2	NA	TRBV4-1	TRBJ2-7	TGCGCCAGCAGCCAAGATAACGGGGTGTATGGTGGCGGGAGGCCCAATCGTTACGAGCAGTACTTC	CASSQDNGVYGGGRPNRYEQYF
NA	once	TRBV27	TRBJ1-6	TGTGCCAGCAGTTTAGTTTCAGTTCGAGGGAGCTCCTATAATTCACCCCCCCACTTT	CASSLVSVRGSSYNSPPHF
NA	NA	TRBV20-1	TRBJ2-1	TGCGGGTGCATATCCTACAATGAGCAGTTCTTC	CGCISYNEQFF
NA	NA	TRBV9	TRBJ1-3	TGTGCCAGCAGCGTAGACAGGGACCCAGGAAACACCATATATTTT	CASSVDRDPGNTIYF
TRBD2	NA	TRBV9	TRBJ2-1	TGTGCCAGCAGCGTAGTAGCGTGGAGCGGGAGGGCAGGAGACAATGAGCAGTTCTTC	CASSVVAWSGRAGDNEQFF
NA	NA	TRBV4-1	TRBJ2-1	TGCGCCAGCAGCCTGGTGGGAACCAATGAGCAGTTCTTC	CASSLVGTNEQFF
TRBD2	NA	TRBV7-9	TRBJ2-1	TGTGCCAGCAGCTCATCTAGCGGGGGGCAGTTCTTC	CASSSSSGGQFF
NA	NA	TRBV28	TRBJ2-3	TGTGCCAGCAGTTCCCCTCGCTATGGCACAGATACGCAGTATTTT	CASSSPRYGTDTQYF
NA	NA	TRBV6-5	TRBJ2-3	TGTGCCAGCAGTTACTCTGGGGGAGATACGCAGTATTTT	CASSYSGGDTQYF
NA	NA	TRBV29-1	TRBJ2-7	TGCAGCGTCAAACGAGAAGGCCGGACACTGAGCTCCTACGAGCAGTACTTC	CSVKREGRTLSSYEQYF
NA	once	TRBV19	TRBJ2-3	TGTGCCAGTAGTATGTACGGCAGGGAATCATCAGATACGCAGTATTTT	CASSMYGRESSDTQYF
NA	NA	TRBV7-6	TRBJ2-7	TGTGCCAGCAGCCTGGCGGGCACCGCTAATTACGAGCAGTACTTC	CASSLAGTANYEQYF
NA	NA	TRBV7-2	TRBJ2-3	TGTGCCAGCAGCTCCCCCCTTAGAGATACGCAGTATTTT	CASSSPLRDTQYF
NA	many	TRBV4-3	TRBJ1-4	TGCGCCAGCAGCCTTGGGACTAATGAAAAACTGTTTTTT	CASSLGTNEKLFF
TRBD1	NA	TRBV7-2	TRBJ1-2	TGTGCTAGCAGCGCGTGGACAGGGGCCGCGACGGGGGGCTACACCTTC	CASSAWTGAATGGYTF
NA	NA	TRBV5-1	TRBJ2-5	TGCGCCAGCAGCTTGGGTTGGGCAGGGGATCAAGAGACCCAGTACTTC	CASSLGWAGDQETQYF
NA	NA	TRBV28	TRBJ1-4	TGTGCCAGCAGCTCACCCTCCACTAATGAAAAACTGTTTTTT	CASSSPSTNEKLFF
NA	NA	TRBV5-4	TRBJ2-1	TGTGCCAGCAGCTCTCGGGAGAACGAGCAGTTCTTC	CASSSRENEQFF
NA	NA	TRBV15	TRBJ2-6	TGTGCCACCAGCAGAGATAGGGGGTACGGGGCCAACGTCCTGACTTTC	CATSRDRGYGANVLTF
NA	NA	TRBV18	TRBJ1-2	TGTGCCAGCTCACCTTCATCCCGGGGCGCAGGCGGCTACACCTTC	CASSPSSRGAGGYTF
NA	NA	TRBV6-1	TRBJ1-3	TGTGCCAGCAGTGAAGGCACAGCTGCTGGAAACACCATATATTTT	CASSEGTAAGNTIYF
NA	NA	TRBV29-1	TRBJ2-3	TGCAGCGTCGGGTGGGGCGGAGATACGCAGTATTTT	CSVGWGGDTQYF
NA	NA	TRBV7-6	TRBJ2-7	TGTGCCAGCAGCCCGGGGGCTGTGGAGCGGGACTTTTCCTACGAGCAGTACTTC	CASSPGAVERDFSYEQYF
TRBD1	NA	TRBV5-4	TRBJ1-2	TGTGCCAGCAGCCCCCAGGGACAGGGGGCGAGTGGCTACACCTTC	CASSPQGQGASGYTF
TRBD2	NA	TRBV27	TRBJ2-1	TGTGCCAGCAGTGGAACCAATAGCGGGAGAGCCTACAATGAGCAGTTCTTC	CASSGTNSGRAYNEQFF
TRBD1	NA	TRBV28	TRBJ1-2	TGTGCCAGCACCCTCTACTCAGGGGGGGGATATGGCTACACCTTC	CASTLYSGGGYGYTF
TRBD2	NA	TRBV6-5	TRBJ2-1	TGTGCCAGCAGCCGAACTAGCGGGACCTACAATGAGCAGTTCTTC	CASSRTSGTYNEQFF
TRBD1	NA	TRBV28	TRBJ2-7	TGTGCCAGCAGTTTCCCCGGACAGGGACCCTACGAGCAGTACTTC	CASSFPGQGPYEQYF
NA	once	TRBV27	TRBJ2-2	TGTGCCAGCAGGATCCTCTATCGGACAGGAGCTAGCGGATTTGAGAACACCGGGGAGCTGTTTTTT	CASRILYRTGASGFENTGELFF
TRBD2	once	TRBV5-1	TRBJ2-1	TGCGCCAGCAGCTTGTCTCCGGGAGGGGCCTACAATGAGCAGTTCTTC	CASSLSPGGAYNEQFF
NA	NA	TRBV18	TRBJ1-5	TGTGCCAGCTCACCCCTAGGTGCGAACAATCAGCCCCAGCATTTT	CASSPLGANNQPQHF
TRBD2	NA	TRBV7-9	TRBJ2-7	TGTGCCAGCAGCTTACGGCCGGGAGGAGAGCAGTACTTC	CASSLRPGGEQYF
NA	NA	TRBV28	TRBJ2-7	TGTGCCAGCACCGACGGCGGCTCCTCCTACGAGCAGTACTTC	CASTDGGSSYEQYF
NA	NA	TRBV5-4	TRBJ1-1	TGTGCCAGCAGCCCGTCCGGGGGGCTGGTCACTGAAGCTTTCTTT	CASSPSGGLVTEAFF
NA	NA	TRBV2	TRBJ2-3	TGTGCCAGCGTCACGGGACTCTCGATCCAAGGGCAAAGAGATACGCAGTATTTT	CASVTGLSIQGQRDTQYF
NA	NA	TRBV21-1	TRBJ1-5	TGTGCCAGCAACAAGGGGGGTTATAGCAATCAGCCCCAGCATTTT	CASNKGGYSNQPQHF
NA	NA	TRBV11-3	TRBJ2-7	TGTGCCAGCAGCCTACTGAGGACCGGGGAGCAGTACTTC	CASSLLRTGEQYF
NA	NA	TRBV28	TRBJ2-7	TGTGCCAGCAGTTTCGGAGGGGGGGTCTACGAGCAGTACTTC	CASSFGGGVYEQYF
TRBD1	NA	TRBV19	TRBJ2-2	TGTGCCAGTAGTATACCCCCGGGACAGGGATTAAACACCGGGGATCTGTTTTTT	CASSIPPGQGLNTGDLFF
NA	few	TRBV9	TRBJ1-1	TGTGCCAGCAGCGTACAACCGGGGACTGAAGCTTTCTTT	CASSVQPGTEAFF
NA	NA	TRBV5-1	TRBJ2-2	TGCGCCAGCAGCCCGACTCCATCGAACACCGGGGAGCTGTTTTTT	CASSPTPSNTGELFF
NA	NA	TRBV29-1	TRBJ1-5	TGCAGCGTCAAAGGGGTCAGGGGTGGGACCCAGCATTTT	CSVKGVRGGTQHF
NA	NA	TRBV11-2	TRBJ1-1	TGTGCCAGCAGCTTAGCACGGACGAACACTGAAGCTTTCTTT	CASSLARTNTEAFF
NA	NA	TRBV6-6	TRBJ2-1	TGTGCCAGCAGTTACCCGGGTGGGGAGCAGTTCTTC	CASSYPGGEQFF
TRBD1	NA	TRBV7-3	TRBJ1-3	TGTGCCAGCAGCTCCTCCGGGACAGCCGACACCATATATTTT	CASSSSGTADTIYF
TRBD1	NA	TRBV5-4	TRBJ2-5	TGTGCCAGCAGCCTAGGGACAGAACAAGAGACCCAGTACTTC	CASSLGTEQETQYF
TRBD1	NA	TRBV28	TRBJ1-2	TGTGCCGCTTTTACAGGGGTCTATGGCTACACCTTC	CAAFTGVYGYTF